This T cell receptor (beta chain) came from a study of blood T cell repertoires in COVID-19 (dated by TCRdb to the early 2020s). Broadly, across the study: Collaborator samples came from the United States, Italy and Spain and covered acute and convalescent phases of COVID-19. A de-identified subject ID, COVID-19 status, age in years and sex were almost always included in the sample metadata. The prospective study material was composed of cDNA or gDNA derived from T cells, B-cell-depleted T cells, or PBMCs. The samples were drawn from two sources: the first 160 participants of the ongoing ImmuneRACE study, and 1,000 to 1,500 subjects contributed by 6 global collaborators. A freely available public database, intended as a resource for researchers studying the immune response to SARS-CoV-2, is where the repertoires were released. Subjects who had been exposed to COVID-19, were actively infected with it, or had recovered from it provided the deeply sampled blood TCRbeta repertoires that made up the dataset. Where available, HLA class I and class II types were taken from metadata supplied by the sample provider and were not determined by assay-based typing. What the research found in general, with its limitations: The quantity of clinical and demographic metadata differed by source and by participant and was supplied without curation.

Comment on this clone: Its antigen is not yet known. Base qualities were left out, and no much larger clone turns up one base away.

In Seattle, one collaborating source enrolled patients while the infection was active and tracked those patients longitudinally over the course of disease. The collaborating institutions used their own protocols to collect whole blood in K2EDTA tubes. For TCRbeta analysis, collaborators shipped samples in one of three forms: frozen whole blood, isolated PBMCs, or DNA extracted from either of those sample types. The immunoSEQ Assay, a bias-controlled multiplex PCR, was used to amplify TCRbeta CDR3 regions from genomic DNA. The original pipeline was this. The number of nucleated cells in each sample was estimated by amplification of reference gene primers within the assay. Sequence reads were collapsed and filtered to measure the absolute abundance of every unique TCRbeta CDR3 rearrangement. For each sample, productive Simpson clonality was calculated by taking the square root of Simpson's diversity index across productive rearrangements. TCRdb's version of the immuneACCESS table is confined to in-frame rearrangements and falls short of the full clone set. An unresolved V gene accounts for under half of the shortfall where checked; the remainder is of unknown origin. V and J calls and clone size are given by that table; D and trimming were obtained from the DNA. A total of 170,000 or so clones appear in this sample, 87% of them only once. Approximately 12% of the sample is taken by the ten largest.

From the cysteine through the phenylalanine, the CDR3 covers 18 amino acids. Here the CDR3 DNA is all that survives: 54 bases in frame from base 1. V lost 0 bases and J lost 3 bases; the stretch between them is 19 bases long. Sequences LGHNA (CDR1) and YNFKEQ (CDR2) are obtained from the germline V gene. The clonotype originates from a woman aged 65 to 85 with COVID-19, enrolled during active disease. Recombination joined TRBV4-2 with TRBJ2-3; TRBD1 is possibly the D segment (6 matching bases). Input material: peripheral blood. The CDR3 in this case is CASSQDPLGDTVTDTQYF. Read as DNA, the sequence is TGTGCCAGCAGCCAAGATCCTTTGGGGGACACTGTGACAGATACGCAGTATTTT.